The 17 T cell receptor beta chains below were found in one sample sequenced in a study of radiation and T cells in renal cell carcinoma. The time point denotes: baseline pretreatment blood. The treatment was: 15 Gy SBRT to primary tumor, nephrectomy 4 weeks later. The repertoire was sequenced with immunoSEQ multiplex PCR; TCRdb's copy has only in-frame clones and lacks some. The data hold more than 20,000 clones, with around 80% observed a single time. Sequenced here: blood, sampled from a patient whose treatment included radiotherapy and nephrectomy. Every receptor here comes from a man aged 60-69 years with renal cell carcinoma.

The CDR3 sequence: CASSLAGGLNEKLFF. CDR3 bases: TGTGCCAGCAGCTTAGCGGGGGGACTCAATGAAAAACTGTTTTTT. V usage is TRBV7-9 and J usage is TRBJ1-4; D possibly corresponds to TRBD1 (5 bases). The V and J ends lost 0 bases and 5 bases respectively, with 10 bases between them. The CDR3 loop spans 15 amino acids. Germline lookup yields CDR1 SEHNR and CDR2 FQNEAQ (reference sequence).

This clone was seen a few times. V usage is TRBV7-2 and J usage is TRBJ2-1; perhaps TRBD1 as D (6 bases). This CDR3 is 18 amino acids long. Trimming took off 2 bases at V and 0 bases at J, with 17 bases between the two ends. Germline V CDR1 and CDR2: SGHTA, FQGNSA. CDR3 DNA sequence: TGTGCCAGCAGCTTAAAGGGGGTCGAGAGTGTCTCCTACAATGAGCAGTTCTTC. It is translated as CASSLKGVESVSYNEQFF.

The CDR3 loop is CACSRTSGGTDTQYF. CDR3 nucleotides: TGTGCCTGTAGTAGGACTAGCGGAGGCACAGATACGCAGTATTTT. The chain links TRBV30 to TRBJ2-3; TRBD2 aligns across 10 bases. After removal of 6 bases from V and 1 base from J, the junction contained 7 bases not matched to a gene. The CDR3 is made up of 15 amino acids. CDR1 GTSNPN and CDR2 SVGIG come from the germline V gene (reference sequence).

The J gene is TRBJ2-5, the V gene TRBV6-5; D unclear. The end of the DNA is better explained by TRBJ2-7, so the J call may be wrong. The CDR3 extends over 15 amino acids. Germline V gene lookup returns CDR1 MNHEY and CDR2 SVGAGI. CDR3 sequence: CASSYSERSSYEQYF. The CDR3 nucleotides are TGTGCCAGCAGTTACTCCGAACGGAGCTCCTACGAGCAGTACTTC.

This chain uses TRBV5-1 with TRBJ1-2; D uncertain. Trimming left V 0 bases short and J 0 bases short, with 15 bases between. The CDR3 totals 17 residues. The V gene's germline CDR1 is SGHRS and CDR2 YFSETQ. The CDR3 region is CASSLVVPGATNYGYTF. CDR3 DNA sequence: TGCGCCAGCAGCTTGGTGGTACCGGGAGCCACTAACTATGGCTACACCTTC.

The rearrangement joins TRBV6-1 to TRBJ1-2, with a tentative D call TRBD1 (6 bases). V was clipped by 11 bases and J by 5 bases, with 21 bases between them. The germline gives CDR1 MNHNS, CDR2 SASEGT. The length of the CDR3 is 14 residues. DNA for the CDR3: TGTGCCGGGGCCCAACAGGGTCCCACTTATGGCTACACCTTC. Amino acid sequence: CAGAQQGPTYGYTF.

Points on this clone: A far more abundant clone sits one base away, making this likely a read error. This chain joins TRBV4-3 and TRBJ2-3, with D possibly TRBD2 on 5 matching bases. The CDR3 contains 14 residues. V gave up 6 bases and J gave up 2 bases, with 12 bases separating them. Looked up from germline, CDR1 is LGHNA and CDR2 is YSLEER. The chain's CDR3 is CASSRGLYTDTQYF. The CDR3 DNA sequence: TGCGCCAGCAGTCGGGGATTGTACACAGATACGCAGTATTTT.

The CDR3 loop is CASSERIGQAYGYTF. In nucleotides, the CDR3 is TGTGCCAGCAGTGAAAGGATTGGGCAGGCCTATGGCTACACCTTC. This sequence joins TRBV6-1 and TRBJ1-2; D remains ambiguous. The CDR3 extends over 15 amino acids. CDR1 and CDR2 (germline): MNHNS, SASEGT. Deletions cut 2 bases from V and 4 bases from J, with 14 bases between.

V gene TRBV28 combines with J gene TRBJ2-1; 8 nucleotides agree with TRBD2. The CDR3 is made up of 15 amino acids. Germline V gene data show CDR1 as MDHEN and CDR2 as SYDVKM. With 2 bases clipped from V and 6 bases from J, the junction kept 6 bases outside the gene matches. CDR3 DNA sequence: TGTGCCAGCAGTTTAGGCGGGAGGCGGTTCAATGAGCAGTTCTTC. Translation gives CASSLGGRRFNEQFF.

In this sample, this clone turned up once. The rearrangement links TRBV19 to TRBJ2-7; perhaps D is TRBD1 or TRBD2 (5 bases each). V shed 5 bases and J shed 4 bases, with 18 bases lying between them. CDR1 LNHDA and CDR2 SQIVND come from the germline V gene (reference sequence). The CDR3 spans 15 residues. The CDR3, as DNA: TGTGCCAGTAGTCGACAGAAGCTAGCAACGTACGAGCAGTACTTC. It translates to CASSRQKLATYEQYF.

The chain recombines TRBV7-2 with TRBJ1-1; a possible D gene is TRBD1 (6 bases). The CDR3 consists of 12 residues. Germline V gene data show CDR1 as SGHTA and CDR2 as FQGNSA. The CDR3 loop is CVTRRGDTEAFF. The CDR3 DNA sequence: TGTGTTACAAGGAGGGGGGACACTGAAGCTTTCTTT.

V usage is TRBV19 and J usage is TRBJ1-5; 7 nucleotides agree with TRBD1. V lost 8 bases to trimming and J lost 9 bases; unmatched junction nucleotides: 7. This CDR3 has 12 amino acids. Germline V lookup: CDR1 LNHDA, CDR2 SQIVND (reference sequence). The CDR3 loop is CASGGQVVPQHF. DNA of the CDR3: TGTGCCAGTGGTGGACAGGTGGTGCCCCAGCATTTT.

The chain joins TRBV6-1 to TRBJ1-5, with D uncertain. Trimming stripped 4 bases from V and 5 bases from J, with 9 bases between. This CDR3 has 13 amino acids. The V gene's germline CDR1 is MNHNS and CDR2 SASEGT. The CDR3 loop reads CASSGGRDQPQHF. The CDR3 DNA reads TGTGCCAGCAGTGGCGGGAGAGATCAGCCCCAGCATTTT.

This clone is medium-sized (0.01 to 0.1%) by share. V gene TRBV4-1 combines with J gene TRBJ2-2; 7 bases match TRBD2. This CDR3 contains 16 residues. Per the germline V gene, CDR1 is MGHRA and CDR2 is YSYEKL. V was pared by 4 bases and J by 5 bases, with 10 bases of the junction left unmatched. Here the CDR3 DNA reads TGCGCCAGCAGCCCGGGACCGGGAGGAGTGACCGGGGAGCTGTTTTTT. Protein product: CASSPGPGGVTGELFF.

This clone occurred a few times. The chain carries TRBV6-6 and TRBJ1-6, with D hard to call. Germline assignment: CDR1 MNHNY and CDR2 SVGAGI (reference sequence). Trimming took 4 bases from V and 16 from J, leaving 11 bases between them. There are 11 residues in the CDR3. The CDR3 loop reads CASSSDKMLHF. CDR3 sequence (DNA): TGTGCCAGCAGTTCCGACAAGATGCTCCACTTT.

The chain combines TRBV28 with TRBJ1-5; a possible D gene is TRBD1 (5 bases). Germline V gives CDR1 MDHEN, CDR2 SYDVKM. This CDR3 is 12 amino acids long. Between the trimmed V and J ends, which lost 6 bases and 7 bases, there was a span of 10 bases. CDR3 sequence (DNA): TGTGCCAGCAGCGTACGGGGGCAGCCCCAGCATTTT. This codes for CASSVRGQPQHF.

The rearrangement joins TRBV7-2 to TRBJ2-3; TRBD2 matches at 9 bases. This CDR3 comprises 15 residues. Trimming at V came to 3 bases and at J to 4 bases, leaving 5 bases not matched to a gene. Germline CDR1 SGHTA, CDR2 FQGNSA. The CDR3 sequence: CASSLREGFADTQYF. CDR3 in DNA: TGTGCCAGCAGCTTGCGGGAGGGGTTCGCAGATACGCAGTATTTT.